The next 9 T cell receptor beta chains were all read from a single sample in a study of blood T cell repertoires in COVID-19. Measured with immunoSEQ multiplex PCR; TCRdb has only the in-frame clones, and not every one. The data contain under 100,000 clones, over 70% of them singletons. Input material: peripheral blood. The receptors were sampled from a human donor in a cohort sampled during active COVID-19.

CDR3 sequence (DNA): TGTGCCAGCAGCCCTAGGGGACAGTCCGAAGCTTTCTTT. Residues: CASSPRGQSEAFF. The rearrangement uses TRBV5-5 and TRBJ1-1, with 7 bases aligning to TRBD1. There are 13 residues in the CDR3. V shed 4 bases and J 8 bases; nucleotides not matched to a gene: 8. Germline-derived CDR1 and CDR2 are SGHKS and YYEKEE (reference sequence).

This rearrangement joins TRBV21-1 to TRBJ2-5; the table's D call, TRBD2, has no DNA check behind it. TRBV21-1 is a pseudogene locus. CDR3 length: 14 residues. The CDR3, as DNA: TGTGCCAGCAGCATAACGGGAGAGGAAGAGACCCAGTACTTC. Translation: CASSITGEEETQYF.

Note on this clone: The junction departs from the called germline gene at one end, perhaps through a read error. This rearrangement joins TRBV27 to TRBJ1-2; TRBD1 matches at 8 bases. The germline gives CDR1 MNHEY, CDR2 SMNVEV (reference sequence). CDR3 length: 12 residues. Written as DNA, the CDR3 is TGTGCCAGCAGTTTCCCTCGGGACAGGCTGGTCTTC. Translated, it gives CASSFPRDRLVF.

This clone was counted a few times. The CDR3 DNA reads as TGCGCCAGCCGGCGAAATTCAGGGGGAATTAACTATGGCTACACCTTC. It specifies CASRRNSGGINYGYTF. The gene calls are TRBV5-1 and TRBJ1-2, with 7 nucleotides matching TRBD1. The V gene end was trimmed by 7 bases and the J gene end by 1 base; junction bases not matched to a gene: 13. This CDR3 contains 16 residues. CDR1 is SGHRS, CDR2 YFSETQ, per germline.

This clone was detected once. This chain links TRBV29-1 with TRBJ1-1; D unresolved. The CDR3 extends over 12 amino acids. Per germline, CDR1 SQVTM and CDR2 ANQGSEA. The V and J ends lost 2 bases and 5 bases respectively, with 9 bases between them. This CDR3 reads CSVETSLTEAFF. CDR3 coding DNA: TGCAGCGTTGAAACGTCGCTAACTGAAGCTTTCTTT.

The V call is TRBV7-3, the J call TRBJ1-1; perhaps TRBD1 as D (5 bases). V was pared by 0 bases and J by 4 bases, with 18 bases between. The CDR3 covers 17 residues. The germline gives CDR1 SGHTA, CDR2 FQGTGA. In nucleotides, the CDR3 is TGTGCCAGCAGCTTAACGGGGCCGTCACCCGGGGGCACTGAAGCTTTCTTT. Translation: CASSLTGPSPGGTEAFF.

The V gene is TRBV30, the J gene TRBJ1-2, with D maybe TRBD1 (6 bases). V gave up 2 bases and J gave up 4 bases, with 11 bases separating them. There are 13 residues in the CDR3. Germline values: CDR1 GTSNPN, CDR2 SVGIG (reference sequence). The DNA of the CDR3 is TGTGCCTGGAGTAGCGGGGGCGCCTATGGCTACACCTTC. Translating gives CAWSSGGAYGYTF.

This CDR3 reads CASSLLGQGAFYEQYF. In DNA, the CDR3 is TGTGCCAGCAGCCTACTGGGACAGGGGGCGTTTTACGAGCAGTACTTC. The rearrangement joins TRBV5-8 to TRBJ2-7; 12 positions agree with TRBD1. CDR1 and CDR2 (germline): SGHTS, YDEGEE. This CDR3 region has 16 residues. V lost 4 bases, J lost 4 bases, and 9 bases stayed unmatched.

This rearrangement joins TRBV14 to TRBJ1-4; D perhaps matches TRBD1 (6 bases). Germline CDR1 SGHDN, CDR2 FVKESK. V shed 4 bases and J shed 8 bases, with 20 bases lying between them. This CDR3 contains 16 residues. This CDR3 reads CASSLRRDTKVEKLFF. CDR3 DNA: TGTGCCAGCAGCCTTCGCCGGGACACAAAAGTCGAAAAACTGTTTTTT.